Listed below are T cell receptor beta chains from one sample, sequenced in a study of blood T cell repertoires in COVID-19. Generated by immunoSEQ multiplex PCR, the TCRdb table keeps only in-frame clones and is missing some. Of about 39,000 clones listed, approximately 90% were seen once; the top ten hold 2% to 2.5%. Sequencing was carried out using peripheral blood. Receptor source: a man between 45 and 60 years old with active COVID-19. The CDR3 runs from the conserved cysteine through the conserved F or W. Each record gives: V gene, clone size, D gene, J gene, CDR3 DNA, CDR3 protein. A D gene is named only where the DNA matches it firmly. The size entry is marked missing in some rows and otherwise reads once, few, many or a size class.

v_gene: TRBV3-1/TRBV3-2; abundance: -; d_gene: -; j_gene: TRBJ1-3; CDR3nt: TGTGCCAGCAGCCTCAGGGGTGGGTTTTCCTCTGGAAACACCATATATTTT; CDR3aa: CASSLRGGFSSGNTIYF
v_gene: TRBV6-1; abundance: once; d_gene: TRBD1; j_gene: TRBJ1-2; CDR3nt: TGTGCCAGCAGTGATCCCGGGACAGGGTATGGCTACACCTTC; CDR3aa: CASSDPGTGYGYTF
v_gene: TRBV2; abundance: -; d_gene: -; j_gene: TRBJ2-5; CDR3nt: TGTGCCAGCAAGGGGGACCTACAAGAGACCCAGTACTTC; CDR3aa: CASKGDLQETQYF
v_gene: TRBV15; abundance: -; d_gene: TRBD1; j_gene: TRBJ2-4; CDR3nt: TGTGCCACCAGGGGAGAGGGGGCGTCAAACATTCAGTACTTC; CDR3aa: CATRGEGASNIQYF
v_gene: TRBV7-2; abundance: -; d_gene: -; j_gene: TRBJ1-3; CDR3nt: TGTGCCAGCAGCTTAGAGTCCGGGAACGGAAACACCATATATTTT; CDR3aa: CASSLESGNGNTIYF
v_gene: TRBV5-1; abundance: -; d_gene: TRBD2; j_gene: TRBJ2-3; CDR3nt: TGCGCCAGCAGCGTCTCTAGCGGGGGGGCCCTTGCAGATACGCAGTATTTT; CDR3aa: CASSVSSGGALADTQYF
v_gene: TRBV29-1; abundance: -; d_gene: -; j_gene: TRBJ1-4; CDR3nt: TGCAGCGCCGTACCCGGGGAAGGTGAAAAACTGTTTTTT; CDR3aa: CSAVPGEGEKLFF
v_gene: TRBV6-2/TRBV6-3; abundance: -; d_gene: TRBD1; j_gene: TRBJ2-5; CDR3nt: TGTGCCAGCAGTTACTCCCGCCCAAGGACAGGGGAAAGGGAGACCCAGTACTTC; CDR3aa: CASSYSRPRTGERETQYF
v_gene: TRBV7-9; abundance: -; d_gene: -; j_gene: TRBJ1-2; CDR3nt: TGTGCCAGCAGCGCCAATAACAGGGACTATGGCTACACCTTC; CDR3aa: CASSANNRDYGYTF
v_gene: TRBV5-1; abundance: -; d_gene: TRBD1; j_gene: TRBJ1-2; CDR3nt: TGCGCCAGCAGCCCGGGACAGGGACGGAATAACTATGGCTACACCTTC; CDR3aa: CASSPGQGRNNYGYTF
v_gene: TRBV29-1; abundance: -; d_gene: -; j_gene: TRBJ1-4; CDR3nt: TGCAGCGTTCGGGGGACAACTAATGAAAAACTGTTTTTT; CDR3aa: CSVRGTTNEKLFF
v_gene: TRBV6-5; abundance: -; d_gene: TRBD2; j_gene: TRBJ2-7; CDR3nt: TGTGCCAGCAGTAGGCTAGCGGGAGGATCCGAGCAGTACTTC; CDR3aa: CASSRLAGGSEQYF
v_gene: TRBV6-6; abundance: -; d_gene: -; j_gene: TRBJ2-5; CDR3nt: TGTGCCAGCAGTTACTACAGGGGGGGGGCCAAAGAGACCCAGTACTTC; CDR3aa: CASSYYRGGAKETQYF
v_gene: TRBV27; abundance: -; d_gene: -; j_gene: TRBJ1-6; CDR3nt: TGTGCCAGCAGTTTCTCAGTCAGGGGCTCCTATAATTCACCCCTCCACTTT; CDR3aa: CASSFSVRGSYNSPLHF
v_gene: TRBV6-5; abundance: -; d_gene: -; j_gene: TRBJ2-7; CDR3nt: TGTGCCAGCAGTCCCCCCCTATCCTACGAGCAGTACTTC; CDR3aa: CASSPPLSYEQYF
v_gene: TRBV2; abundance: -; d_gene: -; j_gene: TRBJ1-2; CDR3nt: TGTGCCAGCAGTGAACGGGGGTATGGCTACACCTTC; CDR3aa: CASSERGYGYTF
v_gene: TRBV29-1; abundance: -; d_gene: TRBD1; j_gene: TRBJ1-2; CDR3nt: TGCAGCGTTGAACACCGGGACAGGAGGGCGTACACCTTC; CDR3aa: CSVEHRDRRAYTF
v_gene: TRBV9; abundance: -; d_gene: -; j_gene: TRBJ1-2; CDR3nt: TGTGCCAGCAGCGTAGATGGGGGCGGCTATGGCTACACCTTC; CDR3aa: CASSVDGGGYGYTF
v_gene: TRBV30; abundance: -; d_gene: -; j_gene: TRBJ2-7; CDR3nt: TGTGCCTGGAGTAACGCAGTGCCCTCCTACGAGCAGTACTTC; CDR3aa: CAWSNAVPSYEQYF
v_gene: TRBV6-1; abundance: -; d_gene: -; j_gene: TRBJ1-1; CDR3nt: TGTGCCAGCAGTGAATCGCGGGTAGTAGGGGCTTTCTTT; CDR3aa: CASSESRVVGAFF
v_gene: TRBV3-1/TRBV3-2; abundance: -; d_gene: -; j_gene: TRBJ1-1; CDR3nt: TGTGCCAGCAGCCACCCGGGGGGGAACACTGAAGCTTTCTTT; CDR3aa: CASSHPGGNTEAFF
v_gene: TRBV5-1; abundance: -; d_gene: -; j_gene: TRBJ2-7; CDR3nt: TGCGCCAGCAGCTTATCTCGGGACTCCTACGAGCAGTACTTC; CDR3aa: CASSLSRDSYEQYF
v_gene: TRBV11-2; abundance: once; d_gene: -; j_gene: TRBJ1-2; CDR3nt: TGTGCCAGCAGCTCTGGCCCCACGTATGGCTACACCTTC; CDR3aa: CASSSGPTYGYTF
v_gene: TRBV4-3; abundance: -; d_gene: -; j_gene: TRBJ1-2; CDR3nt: TGCGCCAGCAGCCAAGAGTTTGCGGGTTCTGCGGATGGCTACACCTTC; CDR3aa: CASSQEFAGSADGYTF
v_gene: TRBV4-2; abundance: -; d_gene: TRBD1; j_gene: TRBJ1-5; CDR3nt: TGTGCCAGCAGCCCAAAGGGGGGACAGGGGTATCAGCCCCAGCATTTT; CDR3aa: CASSPKGGQGYQPQHF
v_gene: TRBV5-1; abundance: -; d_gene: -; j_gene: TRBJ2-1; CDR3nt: TGCGCCAGCAGCTTGGCCGGAACTATCTCCTACAATGAGCAGTTCTTC; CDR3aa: CASSLAGTISYNEQFF
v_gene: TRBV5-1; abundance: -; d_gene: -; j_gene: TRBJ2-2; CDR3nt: TGCGCCAGCAGCTCCATGCAGGGTAACACCGGGGAGCTGTTTTTT; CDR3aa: CASSSMQGNTGELFF
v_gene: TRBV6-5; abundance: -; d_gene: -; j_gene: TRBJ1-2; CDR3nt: TGTGCCAGCAGCAACAGGGCGGGTGGCTACACCTTC; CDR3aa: CASSNRAGGYTF
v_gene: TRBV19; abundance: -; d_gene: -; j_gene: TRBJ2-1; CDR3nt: TGTGCCAGTAGTAGCGGGGTCAGCTCCTACAATGAGCAGTTCTTC; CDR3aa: CASSSGVSSYNEQFF
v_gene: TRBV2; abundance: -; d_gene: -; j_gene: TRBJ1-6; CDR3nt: TGTGCCAGCATAGAGGGGGGGTCACCCCTCCACTTT; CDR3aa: CASIEGGSPLHF
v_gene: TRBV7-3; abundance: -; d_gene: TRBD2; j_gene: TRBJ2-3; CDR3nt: TGTGCCAGCAGCTTAACGCGGACTAGCGGGACGGATACGCAGTATTTT; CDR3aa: CASSLTRTSGTDTQYF
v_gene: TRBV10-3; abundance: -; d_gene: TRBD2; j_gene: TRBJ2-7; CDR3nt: TGTGCCATCAGGGGGACTAGCGGTACCTACGAGCAGTACTTC; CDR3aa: CAIRGTSGTYEQYF
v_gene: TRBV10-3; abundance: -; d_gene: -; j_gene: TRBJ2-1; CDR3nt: TGTGCCATCAGTGAGGGAGAGGGATACAATGAGCAGTTCTTC; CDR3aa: CAISEGEGYNEQFF
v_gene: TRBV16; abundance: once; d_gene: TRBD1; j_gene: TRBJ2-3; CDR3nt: TGTGCCAGCAGCCGGGACAGGGTGGAGACAGATACGCAGTATTTT; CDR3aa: CASSRDRVETDTQYF
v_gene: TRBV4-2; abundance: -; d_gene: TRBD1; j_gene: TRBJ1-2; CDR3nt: TGTGCCAGCAGCGCCGGGACAGGGTTCATCGGGGCTGGCTACACCTTC; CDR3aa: CASSAGTGFIGAGYTF
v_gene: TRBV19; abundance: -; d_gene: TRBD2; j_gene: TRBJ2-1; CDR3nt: TGTGCCAGTAGTATGATTACTAGCGGGGCCTACAATGAGCAGTTCTTC; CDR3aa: CASSMITSGAYNEQFF
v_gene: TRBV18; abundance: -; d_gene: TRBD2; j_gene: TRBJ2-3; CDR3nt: TGTGCCAGCTCATACGGACTAGCGGCCCTAGGGAGCACAGATACGCAGTATTTT; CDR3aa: CASSYGLAALGSTDTQYF
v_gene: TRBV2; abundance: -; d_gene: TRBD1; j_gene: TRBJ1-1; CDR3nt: TGTGCCAGCAGCAATGGACAGGGACAGAACACTGAAGCTTTCTTT; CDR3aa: CASSNGQGQNTEAFF
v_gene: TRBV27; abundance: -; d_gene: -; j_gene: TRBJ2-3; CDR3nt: TGTGCCAGCAGTGGCGGACAGCCGCCACCCACAGATACGCAGTATTTT; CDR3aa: CASSGGQPPPTDTQYF
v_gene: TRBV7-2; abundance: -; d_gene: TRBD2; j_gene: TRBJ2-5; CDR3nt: TGTGCCAGCAGCTCTGGACTAGCGGGCAGCCAAGAGACCCAGTACTTC; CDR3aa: CASSSGLAGSQETQYF
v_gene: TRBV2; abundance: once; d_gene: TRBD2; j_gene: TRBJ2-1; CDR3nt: TGTGCCAGCAGGGGACTAGCGGGGGCCGCTGGGAATGAGCAGTTCTTC; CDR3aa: CASRGLAGAAGNEQFF
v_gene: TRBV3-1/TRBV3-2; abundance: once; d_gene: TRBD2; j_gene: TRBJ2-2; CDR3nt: TGTGCCAGCAGCCAAGATCAGCTAACTAGCGCGGAGCTGTTTTTT; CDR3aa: CASSQDQLTSAELFF
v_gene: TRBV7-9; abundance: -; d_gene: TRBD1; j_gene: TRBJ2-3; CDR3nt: TGTGCCAGCAGCGCACCGGGACAGAGGACAGATACGCAGTATTTT; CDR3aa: CASSAPGQRTDTQYF
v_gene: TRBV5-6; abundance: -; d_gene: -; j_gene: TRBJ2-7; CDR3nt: TGTGCCAGCAGCTTTGGCCAAAGGGGCGGCGAGCAGTACTTC; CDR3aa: CASSFGQRGGEQYF
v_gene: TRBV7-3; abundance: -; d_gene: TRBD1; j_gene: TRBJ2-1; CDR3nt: TGTGCCAGCAGCGCCCGGGACAGGGTATACAATGAGCAGTTCTTC; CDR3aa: CASSARDRVYNEQFF
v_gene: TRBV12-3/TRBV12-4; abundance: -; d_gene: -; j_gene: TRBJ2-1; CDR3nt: TGTGCCAGCAGTTTAGTTGGCGGGAATGAGCAGTTCTTC; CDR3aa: CASSLVGGNEQFF
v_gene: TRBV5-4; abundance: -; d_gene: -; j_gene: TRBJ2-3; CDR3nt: TGTGCCAGCAGTTTGATGGGAGAAGATACGCAGTATTTT; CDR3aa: CASSLMGEDTQYF
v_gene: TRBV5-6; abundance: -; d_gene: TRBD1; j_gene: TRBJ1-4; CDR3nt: TGTGCCAGCAGCTTGCGGACAGGGACAACTAATGAAAAACTGTTTTTT; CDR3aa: CASSLRTGTTNEKLFF
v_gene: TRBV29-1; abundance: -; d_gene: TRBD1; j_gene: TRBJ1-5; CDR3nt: TGCAGCGTAGTCGGACAGGCCCTCAATCAGCCCCAGCATTTT; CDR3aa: CSVVGQALNQPQHF
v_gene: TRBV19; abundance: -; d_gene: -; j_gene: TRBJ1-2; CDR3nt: TGTGCCAGTAGGAACGCGGGGGGCTACACCTTC; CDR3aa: CASRNAGGYTF
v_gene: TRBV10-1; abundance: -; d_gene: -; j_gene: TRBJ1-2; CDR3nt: TGCGCCAGCAGTGGTAGGAACCGGGGAGCTAACTATGGCTACACCTTC; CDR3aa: CASSGRNRGANYGYTF
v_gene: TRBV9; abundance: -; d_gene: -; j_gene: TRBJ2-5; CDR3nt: TGTGCCAGCAGCACCTACGGGGATGAGACCCAGTACTTC; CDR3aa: CASSTYGDETQYF
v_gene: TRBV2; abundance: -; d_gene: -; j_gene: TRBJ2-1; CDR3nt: TGTGCCAGCAGTGGCCTAGCGATAGGGAATGAGCAGTTCTTC; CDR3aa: CASSGLAIGNEQFF
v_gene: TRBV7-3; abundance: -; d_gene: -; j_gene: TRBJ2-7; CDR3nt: TGTGCCAGCAGCCCCGCAGGGAACTACGAGCAGTACTTC; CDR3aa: CASSPAGNYEQYF
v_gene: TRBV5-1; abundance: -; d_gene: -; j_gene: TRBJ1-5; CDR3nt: TGCGCCAGCAGGGCCAATAGCAATCAGCCCCAGCATTTT; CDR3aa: CASRANSNQPQHF
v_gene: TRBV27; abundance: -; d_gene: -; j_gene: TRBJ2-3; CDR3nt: TGTGCCAGCAGTGCCGACAGAGTTAGCACAGATACGCAGTATTTT; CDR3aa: CASSADRVSTDTQYF
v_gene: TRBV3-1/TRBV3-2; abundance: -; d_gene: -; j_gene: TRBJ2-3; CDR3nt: TGTGCCAGCAGCCGGGGCGGCGGGGCGCAGTATTTT; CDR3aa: CASSRGGGAQYF
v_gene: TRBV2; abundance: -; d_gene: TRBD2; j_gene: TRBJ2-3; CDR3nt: TGTGCCAGCAGTGAACCTAGCGGGGGCACAGATACGCAGTATTTT; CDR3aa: CASSEPSGGTDTQYF
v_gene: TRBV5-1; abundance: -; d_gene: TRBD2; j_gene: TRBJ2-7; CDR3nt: TGCGCCAGCAGCTTCGGTAGCGGGAGTGGGGTCTCCTACGAGCAGTACTTC; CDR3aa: CASSFGSGSGVSYEQYF